This passage covers 3 T cell receptor beta chains from one sample sequenced in a study of cytotoxic CD8 clonotypes in ibrutinib-treated CLL. TCRdb's copy holds only in-frame clones and misses some; the assay was immunoSEQ multiplex PCR. The sample contains approximately 120,000 clones, around 84% of which appear only once. Here the sequenced sample was PBMCs, taken after 24 months of ibrutinib treatment. Receptors were obtained from a human donor with chronic lymphocytic leukemia.

The chain carries TRBV7-2 and TRBJ1-1; weak D call: TRBD1 (6 bases). CDR1 SGHTA and CDR2 FQGNSA come from the germline V gene. CDR3 size: 15 residues. The V end lost 5 bases, the J end lost 1 base, and 14 bases lay between the germline ends. CDR3 sequence: CASSIYRVGNTEAFF. In nucleotides, the CDR3 is TGTGCCAGCAGCATCTACAGGGTTGGGAACACTGAAGCTTTCTTT.

The chain joins TRBV5-1 to TRBJ1-1; D is uncertain. Trimming pared 2 bases from V and 1 base from J, leaving 6 bases between. The length of the CDR3 is 13 residues. Germline V CDR1 and CDR2: SGHRS, YFSETQ. The CDR3 is CASSFTENTEAFF. In nucleotides, the CDR3 is TGCGCCAGCAGCTTTACAGAGAACACTGAAGCTTTCTTT.

CDR3 sequence: CASSLGDRVKNTEAFF. Written as DNA, the CDR3 is TGTGCCAGCAGCTTGGGGGACAGGGTGAAGAACACTGAAGCTTTCTTT. This chain connects TRBV5-4 to TRBJ1-1, with 9 bases identical to TRBD1. Germline CDR1 SGHNT, CDR2 YYREEE (reference sequence). The CDR3 covers 16 residues. Losses at the gene ends were 0 bases for V and 1 base for J; bases not matched to a gene: 4.